This T cell receptor beta chain was sequenced during a study of cytomegalovirus exposure and HLA in healthy donors (TCRdb year 2017). About the full investigation: According to an earlier analysis of several hundred of the donors, 200 million or so T cells yielded 117 million unique TCR beta sequences and roughly 280 Gb of sequence data. The study aimed to test whether signatures of past pathogen exposure could be identified by cataloging public T cell receptors. The number of donors typed differed by locus, with roughly 620-630 for A, B, C, DRB1 and DQB1, about 500 for DQA1, some 570 for DPA1, and over 400 for DPB1. In addition to the first cohort of around 670 subjects, a separate validation cohort of approximately 120 different subjects was used. To study patterns of TCR occurrence, a later analysis re-analyzed previously published TCR beta repertoires from just over 650 donors and added high-resolution HLA genotyping. On average, around 240,000 unique TCR beta nucleotide sequences were sequenced per donor among more than 350 genotyped donors of the cohort, with around 19% of those sequences being non-productive. Every discovery cohort repertoire had been produced on one sequencing platform. The later analysis used no new phenotypic data to find candidate immune exposures, relying instead on TCR beta sequences and their occurrence across donors. High-throughput TCR immunosequencing, statistical association of individual TCRs with disease status, and machine learning were combined to predict cytomegalovirus infection status. An early release that covered about 600 HLA-typed donors contained around 300 gigabases of sequencing data and 65 million to 100 million unique TCR sequences. Among the roughly 390 genotyped donors, more than 70% belonged to the genetic ancestry cluster associated with self-reported Caucasian donors. A later genetic analysis used genome-wide SNP genotypes for about three fifths of the 666 donors, treating that subset as a discovery cohort. Donor age, sex, ethnicity and CMV serostatus were compiled alongside the repertoire data. HLA typing covered class I and class II loci at four-digit resolution. An earlier analysis of around 640 of the donors used high-throughput TCR beta sequencing to judge whether each TCR beta V gene segment behaved as functional or pseudogenic. The study used immunosequencing to profile the T cell repertoires of 666 subjects and linked those repertoires to cytomegalovirus serostatus. Because of strong linkage in the cohort, 4 to 6 DR-DQ haplotypes were treated as single units for association and clustering.

In regard to this clone: No antigen is known for it.

The receptor library was made with the immunoSEQ multiplex PCR assay. A mixture of 60 forward primers for TCR Vbeta segments and 13 reverse primers for TCR Jbeta segments was used in the multiplex PCR. Amplification of the CDR3 region of rearranged TCR beta genes was performed with a multiplex PCR assay on genomic DNA. Amplified TCR beta libraries were sequenced as 87-base-pair reads on the Illumina HiSeq System. As for the original processing: Across the 670 or so repertoires, a later analysis counted 80 million or so unique TCR beta chains, 9.5 million to 13 million of which were shared by at least two donors. To remove PCR and sequencing errors, raw reads were error-corrected and collapsed into unique sequences using a nearest-neighbor algorithm that merged closely related sequences. V, D and J gene segments were assigned by aligning CDR3 sequences to IMGT reference sequences. Each retained sequence needed at least a six-nucleotide match to both a V gene segment and a J gene segment. Rearrangements were classified as productive when the CDR3 lacked stop codons and remained in frame with V and J, and all other rearrangements were classified as non-productive. Following IMGT convention, CDR3 was defined as the stretch from the second conserved V-encoded cysteine to the conserved J-encoded phenylalanine. In an earlier analysis of just under 600 of the donors, sequences lacking an unambiguous match to a single V gene segment were excluded. An earlier analysis of fewer than 750 of the donors classified V segments as functional when productive rearrangements were above 56.7% and as segregating when the standard deviation between donors was above 5%. To diagnose cytomegalovirus status from the catalog of TCR beta chain sequences, a statistical classification framework was built. V and J gene assignment, in a later analysis, came from comparing TCR nucleotide sequences with IMGT/GENE-DB human TR gene sequences. In a later analysis, CDR3 sequences and most-parsimonious VDJ recombination scenarios were assigned using the TCRdist pipeline. In a later analysis, each TCR beta chain was defined by its CDR3 amino acid sequence together with its V-gene family, and reads without a unique V-gene family were excluded. A later analysis removed 450 to 600 highly shared, low-generation-probability nucleotide sequences to deal with suspected cross-contamination and a sequencing artifact. A later analysis calculated a clonal expansion index for each public chain from normalized within-repertoire ranks of inferred template counts. In a later analysis, generation probabilities were computed with a VDJ recombination model fitted to out-of-frame rearrangements, and the resulting probabilities were checked against IGoR. In a later analysis, hypergeometric tests were used to score TCR-TCR, TCR-HLA and TCR-CMV co-occurrence, with a repertoire-size bias correction applied to TCR pairs. False discovery rates were estimated in a later analysis by permuting HLA or CMV assignments 20 times. In a later analysis, co-occurring TCRs were grouped with DBSCAN, and TCRdist sequence similarity was added when clustering was performed within HLA-allele-positive subsets. Repertoires with fewer than 30,000 or more than 120,000 public chains, plus five repertoires with anomalous nucleotide sharing, were excluded from co-occurrence clustering. TCRdb re-hosts the immuneACCESS table, in-frame sequences only. Its copies lack some clones; in the studies checked, an unresolved V gene accounts for under half of them, and the cause for the rest is not known. That table supplies the V and J calls and clone size; D and trimming were determined from the DNA. The table held for this sample gives under 250,000 clones. The biggest ten clones account for around 1.1% of the sample.

The cohort comprised approximately 700 healthy bone marrow donors. Cohort members were all nominally healthy when sampled, although unrecorded immune exposures were likely present. The donor tested CMV seropositive and was one of the 289 seropositive cohort members. A peripheral blood sample was provided by each donor, and peripheral blood mononuclear cells were used for TCR beta sequencing. The Qiagen DNeasy Blood Extraction Kit was used to extract genomic DNA from the blood cell samples. The study at large found these results: Compared with equally common non-associated chains, HLA-associated TCR beta chains in a later analysis were more clonally expanded and had lower generation probabilities. A further reported finding was that TCR beta sequences accurately predicted the HLA-A and HLA-B alleles for most subjects in the first cohort. In a later genetic analysis, a missense DCLRE1C variant was associated with V-gene and J-gene trimming of TCR beta chains, and the association was replicated in an independent cohort. The study listed 164 TCR beta chains as associated with cytomegalovirus. The 87-base-pair reads could not distinguish some IMGT-functional V segments, including TRBV6-2 and TRBV6-3, so those segments were excluded. A few of the identified cytomegalovirus-associated TCR beta chains were confirmed in vitro to be specific for cytomegalovirus antigens. Because HLA typing was unavailable for some donors at each locus, only the typed subset was used in association tests. The classifier was reported to diagnose cytomegalovirus status with high specificity and sensitivity in both the original cohort and the validation cohort. Assigning TCR associations to individual alleles was difficult when HLA alleles, especially DR and DQ, strongly co-occurred. Roughly uniform sequencing depth across donors was assumed in presence/absence analyses, although this assumption may not hold. A later analysis found that TCR association rates varied across HLA loci, with DRB1 alleles showing the most associated TCRs and HLA-C alleles the fewest. The authors suggested that the approach could potentially be generalized to other disease states and immunological phenotypes. The only immune exposure information available for the cohort was CMV serostatus. A group of highly shared sequence variants was considered likely to be a technical artifact of the sequencing pipeline. According to a later analysis, parvovirus B19, influenza, CMV and Epstein-Barr virus appeared linked to several top co-occurrence clusters. Most TCR sequences were observed very rarely across donors, whereas some public TCRs were present in many individuals. Broadly in line with IMGT annotations, most TCR beta V segments showed up in productive rearrangements about 90% or about 30% of the time in an earlier analysis of around 550 of the donors. A later analysis found that most CMV-associated TCR beta chains appeared HLA-restricted, with HLA associations seemingly driven largely by CMV exposure. Linkage disequilibrium might explain the correlated functional status among segregating V segments, but an unknown experimental factor could not be excluded. This cohort had only TCR beta chains sequenced, and the lack of alpha or paired-chain data limited which features could be detected. In a later analysis, 16,951 TCR beta sequences were associated with specific HLA alleles at a false discovery rate of 0.05. In a later genetic analysis, fewer N-insertions in productive TCRs were reported among donors in an Asian-associated ancestry cluster than the roughly 700-donor mean. The earlier analysis of approximately 590 of the donors excluded approximately 17 rarely observed V segments, including chromosome 9 orphons, because counts were too low.

According to the germline V gene (reference sequence), CDR1 reads SEHNR and CDR2 reads FQNEAQ. The V and J ends are trimmed by 3 bases and 8 bases, leaving 13 bases between them. Inclusive of the bounding cysteine and phenylalanine, the CDR3 is 14 residues long. Only the CDR3 DNA is retained, 42 bases long and in frame from the first base. Sequencing was done on a sample of PBMCs. This TCR derives from a girl aged 2-10 years in good health and CMV-seropositive. In this chain, TRBV7-9 is recombined with TRBJ1-4; the D gene is possibly TRBD1, with 5 bases matching. In nucleotide form, the sequence is TGTGCCAGCAGCTTCGACAGTCCCCCGGAAAAACTGTTTTTT. This gives the protein CASSFDSPPEKLFF.